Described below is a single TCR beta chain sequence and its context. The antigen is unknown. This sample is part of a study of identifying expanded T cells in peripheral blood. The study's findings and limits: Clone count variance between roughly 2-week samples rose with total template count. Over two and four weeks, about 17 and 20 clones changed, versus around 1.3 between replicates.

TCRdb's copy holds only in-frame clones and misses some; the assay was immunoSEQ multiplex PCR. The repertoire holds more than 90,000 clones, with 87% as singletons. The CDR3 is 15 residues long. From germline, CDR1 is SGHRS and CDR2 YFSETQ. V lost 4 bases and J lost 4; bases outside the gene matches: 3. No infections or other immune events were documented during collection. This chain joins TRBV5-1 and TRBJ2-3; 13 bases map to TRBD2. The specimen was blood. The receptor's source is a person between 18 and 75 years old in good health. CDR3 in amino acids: CASSRTSGGADTQYF. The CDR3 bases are TGCGCCAGCAGCCGGACTAGCGGGGGAGCAGATACGCAGTATTTT. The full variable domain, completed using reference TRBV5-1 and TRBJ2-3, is KAGVTQTPRYLIKTRGQQVTLSCSPISGHRSVSWYQQTPGQGLQFLFEYFSETQRNKGNFPGRFSGRQFSNSRSEMNVSTLELGDSALYLCASSRTSGGADTQYFGPGTRLTVL.